The next 5 T cell receptor beta chains were all read from a single sample in a study of blood T cell repertoires in COVID-19 (dated by TCRdb to 2020 to 2022). The method behind the library was the immunoSEQ multiplex PCR assay. The source is immuneACCESS, and TCRdb retained only in-frame sequences with V and J called. Part of the clones is not carried over; for the studies checked, unresolved V genes explain less than half of this, and the remainder is unexplained. The sample profile shows roughly 230,000 clones; around 84% of them were found once. The biggest ten clones account for approximately 0.89% of the sample. The sequencing sample was made of peripheral blood. These receptors originate from a man between 35 and 55 years old with acute or convalescent COVID-19.

J is TRBJ2-3 and V is TRBV12-3 or TRBV12-4; D gene ambiguous. The CDR3 has 13 residues. The V end was cut by 3 bases, the J end by 7 bases, with 11 bases between. DNA for the CDR3: TGTGCCAGCAGTTTTGAGATACCGAATACGCAGTATTTT. It specifies CASSFEIPNTQYF.

The genes are TRBV7-2 and TRBJ1-1; TRBD1 matches at 7 bases. This CDR3 is 13 amino acids long. Losses at the gene ends were 4 bases for V and 4 bases for J; bases not matched to a gene: 3. The germline V gene has CDR1 SGHTA and CDR2 FQGNSA. CDR3: CASSSDRVTEAFF. The CDR3 DNA follows: TGTGCCAGCAGCTCCGACAGGGTCACTGAAGCTTTCTTT. Combining the CDR3 with reference TRBV7-2 and TRBJ1-1 gives the whole variable domain GAGVSQSPSNKVTEKGKDVELRCDPISGHTALYWYRQSLGQGLEFLIYFQGNSAPDKSGLPSDRFSAERTGGSVSTLTIQRTQQEDSAVYLCASSSDRVTEAFFGQGTRLTVV.

The rearrangement joins TRBV29-1 to TRBJ2-1; 7 bases map to TRBD1. There are 13 residues in the CDR3. Looked up from germline, CDR1 is SQVTM and CDR2 is ANQGSEA. The trim removed 3 bases at V and 8 bases at J, leaving 7 bases unmatched. For the CDR3, the DNA is TGCAGCGTTGATGAGAGGGGGCAGGATGAGCAGTTCTTC. Its translation is CSVDERGQDEQFF.

The rearrangement uses TRBV6-5 and TRBJ2-1; the match to TRBD2 covers 8 bases. This CDR3 has 14 residues. The ends lost 4 bases at V and 1 base at J; junction bases unmatched: 0. CDR1 and CDR2 from the germline V gene are MNHEY and SVGAGI. The CDR3 here is CASSLAGSYNEQFF. The CDR3 DNA reads as TGTGCCAGCAGTTTAGCGGGGTCCTACAATGAGCAGTTCTTC.

The chain has TRBV2 and TRBJ2-2, with 8 nucleotides matching TRBD1. The CDR3 consists of 12 residues. V was clipped by 9 bases and J by 5 bases; unmatched bases: 2. CDR1 is SNHLY and CDR2 is FYNNEI in the germline V gene. CDR3: CASTGGTGELFF. CDR3 in DNA: TGTGCCAGTACAGGGGGGACCGGGGAGCTGTTTTTT.